The 27 T cell receptor beta chains below come from one sample, sequenced in a study of blood T cell repertoires in COVID-19. The protocol was immunoSEQ multiplex PCR, while the TCRdb copy is restricted to in-frame clones and leaves out a portion. The sample consists of around 58,000 clones, about 90% of them appearing once. The sequenced material came from peripheral blood. All receptors derive from a woman aged 55-70 years with active or convalescent COVID-19.

This chain joins TRBV5-8 and TRBJ1-1; TRBD1 is a possible D gene (5 bases). V was shortened by 0 bases and J by 5 bases, with 11 bases between the two germline ends. The CDR3 runs to 14 residues. Germline values: CDR1 SGHTS, CDR2 YDEGEE. CDR3 sequence reads: CASSLARGGTEAFF. In DNA, the CDR3 is TGTGCCAGCAGCTTGGCAAGGGGAGGGACTGAAGCTTTCTTT. Using reference TRBV5-8 and TRBJ1-1 for the parts outside the CDR3, the full variable domain is EAGVTQSPTHLIKTRGQQATLRCSPISGHTSVYWYQQALGLGLQFLLWYDEGEERNRGNFPPRFSGRQFPNYSSELNVNALELEDSALYLCASSLARGGTEAFFGQGTRLTVV.

V and J are TRBV9 and TRBJ2-3, with TRBD2 as a possible D gene (6 bases). Germline loops: CDR1 SGDLS, CDR2 YYNGEE. V was trimmed by 5 bases and J by 3 bases, leaving 13 bases between them. There are 14 residues in the CDR3. CDR3 region: CASSRLVATDTQYF. The CDR3 coding sequence is TGTGCCAGCAGTCGACTAGTCGCGACAGATACGCAGTATTTT.

The V gene is TRBV27, the J gene TRBJ2-3; 15 positions match TRBD2. V dropped 3 bases and J dropped 7; count of bases not matched to a gene: 14. Germline V CDR1 and CDR2: MNHEY, SMNVEV (reference sequence). The CDR3 runs to 19 residues. Written as DNA, the CDR3 is TGTGCCAGCAGTTTTACCGGGACTAGCGGGGGGACGGGGAGGAATACGCAGTATTTT. It specifies CASSFTGTSGGTGRNTQYF.

J is TRBJ1-1 and V is TRBV3-1 (or the pseudogene TRBV3-2); perhaps TRBD1 as D (5 bases). V was trimmed by 4 bases and J by 1 base, leaving 16 bases between them. This CDR3 comprises 16 residues. CDR1 and CDR2 (germline): LGHDT, YNNKEL (reference sequence). CDR3 sequence (DNA): TGTGCCAGCAGCCGTTTTGGGGGGGGGAGGAACACTGAAGCTTTCTTT. Amino acid sequence: CASSRFGGGRNTEAFF.

The J gene is TRBJ2-3, the V gene TRBV29-1, with TRBD2 identical over 7 bases. The germline V gene has CDR1 SQVTM and CDR2 ANQGSEA. The CDR3 has 15 amino acids. The V gene end was trimmed by 7 bases and the J gene end by 0 bases; junction bases not matched to a gene: 10. This CDR3 reads CSALLRLASTDTQYF. The DNA of the CDR3 is TGCAGCGCTCTGCTTCGACTAGCTAGCACAGATACGCAGTATTTT.

In this sample, this clone turned up a few times. V gene TRBV5-1 combines with J gene TRBJ1-6, with D possibly matching TRBD1 (5 bases). The length of the CDR3 is 14 residues. CDR1 SGHRS and CDR2 YFSETQ come from the germline V gene. V lost 0 bases to trimming and J lost 7 bases, with 8 bases between them. The CDR3 sequence: CASSLVGGNSPLHF. In DNA, the CDR3 is TGCGCCAGCAGCTTGGTGGGGGGAAATTCACCCCTCCACTTT.

The V gene is TRBV19, the J gene TRBJ2-3; D may be TRBD2 (5 bases). This CDR3 region has 16 residues. Germline CDR1 LNHDA, CDR2 SQIVND (reference sequence). V lost 6 bases and J 2 bases, leaving 18 bases between the germline ends. The CDR3 here is CASRERYGVNTDTQYF. As DNA, the CDR3 is TGTGCCAGTAGGGAGAGATACGGGGTAAACACAGATACGCAGTATTTT. The variable domain in full, with the rest retrieved from reference TRBV19 and TRBJ2-3, is DGGITQSPKYLFRKEGQNVTLSCEQNLNHDAMYWYRQDPGQGLRLIYYSQIVNDFQKGDIAEGYSVSREKKESFPLTVTSAQKNPTAFYLCASRERYGVNTDTQYFGPGTRLTVL.

This clone was detected only once. The chain carries TRBV23-1 and TRBJ1-5; a weak D match, TRBD1 (6 bases). TRBV23-1 is marked as an open reading frame, function uncertain. This CDR3 comprises 13 residues. V lost 3 bases, J lost 11 bases, and 14 bases lay in between. CDR3 amino acids: CASSHATGSAQHF. The CDR3 coding sequence is TGCGCCAGCAGTCACGCCACAGGGTCAGCCCAGCATTTT.

The rearrangement links TRBV3-1 (or the pseudogene TRBV3-2) to TRBJ2-5; 13 bases align to TRBD2. The CDR3 has 17 amino acids. V lost 1 base to trimming and J lost 5 bases; unmatched junction nucleotides: 7. Germline V gene data show CDR1 as LGHDT and CDR2 as YNNKEL (reference sequence). Here the CDR3 DNA reads TGTGCCAGCAGCCAAGGCGGACTAGCGGGGGCCGGGGAGACCCAGTACTTC. It yields the protein CASSQGGLAGAGETQYF.

This clone was found once. The chain carries TRBV11-3 and TRBJ2-7; the match to TRBD1 covers 8 bases. The V gene's germline CDR1 is SGHNT and CDR2 YENEEA. This CDR3 is 14 amino acids long. V lost 5 bases, J lost 1 base, and 4 bases stayed unmatched. The CDR3 protein is CASSQDRDSYEQYF. The CDR3 coding sequence is TGTGCCAGCAGCCAGGACAGGGATTCCTACGAGCAGTACTTC.

This clone was picked up one time. This rearrangement joins TRBV6-2 or TRBV6-3 to TRBJ1-2, with D unclear. Deletions cut 0 bases from V and 4 bases from J, with 9 bases between. Germline CDR1 MNHEY, CDR2 SVGEGT. This CDR3 region has 14 residues. The DNA of the CDR3 is TGTGCCAGCAGTTACTCGGGCACCGCCTATGGCTACACCTTC. Its translation is CASSYSGTAYGYTF.

The chain has TRBV19 and TRBJ1-2; unclear D gene. In germline, CDR1 is LNHDA, CDR2 SQIVND (reference sequence). The CDR3 spans 13 residues. Trimming removed 7 bases from V and 3 bases from J, with 12 bases in between. In DNA, the CDR3 is TGTGCCAGTACTGTGAGGAGCGACTATGGCTACACCTTC. It is translated as CASTVRSDYGYTF.

The chain couples TRBV29-1 to TRBJ2-1, with D maybe TRBD2 (6 bases). This CDR3 region has 12 residues. Germline V gives CDR1 SQVTM, CDR2 ANQGSEA. The V end was cut by 4 bases, the J end by 4 bases, with 8 bases between. CDR3 sequence: CSVGLEYNEQFF. As DNA, the CDR3 is TGCAGCGTTGGACTAGAATACAATGAGCAGTTCTTC.

The chain carries TRBV28 and TRBJ1-1, with D possibly being TRBD1 (5 bases). Germline CDR1 reads MDHEN; CDR2 reads SYDVKM. V was pared by 6 bases and J by 1 base, with 12 bases between. This CDR3 is 14 amino acids long. The CDR3 spells CASSLQGPNTEAFF. The DNA of the CDR3 is TGTGCCAGCAGCCTTCAGGGCCCGAACACTGAAGCTTTCTTT. Combining the CDR3 with reference TRBV28 and TRBJ1-1 gives the whole variable domain DVKVTQSSRYLVKRTGEKVFLECVQDMDHENMFWYRQDPGLGLRLIYFSYDVKMKEKGDIPEGYSVSREKKERFSLILESASTNQTSMYLCASSLQGPNTEAFFGQGTRLTVV.

V usage is TRBV30 and J usage is TRBJ2-3; D call uncertain. There are 12 residues in the CDR3. Trimming cost V 3 bases and J 2 bases, with 6 bases left between them. Germline V gene sequence: CDR1 GTSNPN, CDR2 SVGIG (reference sequence). The CDR3 reads CAWSDSTDTQYF. CDR3 nucleotides: TGTGCCTGGAGCGACTCCACAGATACGCAGTATTTT.

J is TRBJ2-3 and V is TRBV6-5, with 12 positions matching TRBD2. The trim removed 5 bases at V and 6 bases at J, leaving 3 bases unmatched. Germline lookup yields CDR1 MNHEY and CDR2 SVGAGI. The CDR3 is 14 residues long. CDR3 residues: CASSRTSGRDTQYF. CDR3 in DNA: TGTGCCAGCAGTCGAACTAGCGGGAGGGATACGCAGTATTTT.

This chain joins TRBV28 and TRBJ2-7; 14 bases map to TRBD2. The CDR3 is 14 residues long. J gave up 6 bases and V 6 bases, and 4 bases lay outside the gene matches. The germline V gene has CDR1 MDHEN and CDR2 SYDVKM. The CDR3 DNA reads TGTGCCAGCAGCCTGACTAGCGGGAGGGCCGAGCAGTACTTC. Translating gives CASSLTSGRAEQYF. Complete variable domain (other parts from reference TRBV28 and TRBJ2-7): DVKVTQSSRYLVKRTGEKVFLECVQDMDHENMFWYRQDPGLGLRLIYFSYDVKMKEKGDIPEGYSVSREKKERFSLILESASTNQTSMYLCASSLTSGRAEQYFGPGTRLTVT.

This clone was counted only a few times. This chain uses TRBV20-1 with TRBJ1-2, with D tentatively TRBD1 (6 bases). The CDR3 length is 11 residues. Deletions cut 6 bases from V and 4 bases from J, with 9 bases between. CDR1 is DFQATT, CDR2 SNEGSKA, per germline (reference sequence). The CDR3 loop reads CSAGAGYGYTF. In DNA form, the CDR3 reads TGCAGTGCGGGGGCGGGCTATGGCTACACCTTC.

The V gene is TRBV15, the J gene TRBJ1-5; D uncertain. The CDR3 contains 13 residues. V lost 2 bases, J lost 3 bases, and 5 bases lay in between. Germline CDR1 LNHNV, CDR2 YYDKDF (reference sequence). The CDR3 sequence is CATSRTLNQPQHF. CDR3 DNA sequence: TGTGCCACCAGCAGAACTCTCAATCAGCCCCAGCATTTT.

The rearrangement links TRBV3-1 (or the pseudogene TRBV3-2) to TRBJ1-4; possibly TRBD1 for D (5 bases). This CDR3 is built from 15 residues. The V end was cut by 1 base, the J end by 3 bases, with 9 bases between. Germline CDR1 reads LGHDT; CDR2 reads YNNKEL (reference sequence). DNA for the CDR3: TGTGCCAGCAGCCAAGGGGGGGGAGCTAATGAAAAACTGTTTTTT. Translating it yields CASSQGGGANEKLFF.

The genes are TRBV5-8 and TRBJ2-2; TRBD2 matches 8 bases. The germline V gene has CDR1 SGHTS and CDR2 YDEGEE. CDR3 length: 15 amino acids. J lost 6 bases, V lost 4 bases, and 8 bases had no gene match. The CDR3: CASSPGGTYPGELFF. The CDR3 coding sequence is TGTGCCAGCAGCCCGGGGGGGACCTACCCCGGGGAGCTGTTTTTT. The complete variable domain, with remaining parts taken from reference TRBV5-8 and TRBJ2-2, reads EAGVTQSPTHLIKTRGQQATLRCSPISGHTSVYWYQQALGLGLQFLLWYDEGEERNRGNFPPRFSGRQFPNYSSELNVNALELEDSALYLCASSPGGTYPGELFFGEGSRLTVL.

The chain links TRBV5-1 to TRBJ2-7; TRBD2 is a possible D gene (5 bases). The V end lost 0 bases, the J end lost 2 bases, and 18 bases lay between the germline ends. CDR3 length: 17 residues. Germline CDR1 is SGHRS and CDR2 is YFSETQ. For the CDR3, the DNA is TGCGCCAGCAGCTTGGGCCCGAGAGGGTCCAGCGCCTACGAGCAGTACTTC. Protein: CASSLGPRGSSAYEQYF.

The rearrangement uses TRBV7-2 and TRBJ2-2; 11 bases are shared with TRBD2. Germline-derived CDR1 and CDR2 are SGHTA and FQGNSA. CDR3 length: 17 amino acids. The J segment lost 5 bases and the V segment lost 1 base, leaving 6 bases of the junction unmatched. DNA of the CDR3: TGTGCCAGCAGCTTAGTCGGACTAGCGGGTCAAACCGGGGAGCTGTTTTTT. Its translation is CASSLVGLAGQTGELFF.

CDR3 residues: CASSVTGSEQYF. CDR3 nucleotide sequence: TGTGCCAGCAGTGTTACAGGGTCCGAGCAGTACTTC. The chain employs TRBV2 and TRBJ2-7; D is possibly TRBD1 (6 bases). This CDR3 contains 12 residues. With 4 bases removed from V and 6 bases from J, the gap between germline ends came to 10 bases. Germline CDR1 is SNHLY and CDR2 is FYNNEI.

This clone was seen a single time. CDR3 loop: CASSVGLAGGTLTDTQYF. As DNA, the CDR3 is TGTGCCAGCAGCGTAGGCCTAGCGGGGGGCACCCTCACAGATACGCAGTATTTT. The chain is built from TRBV9 and TRBJ2-3; 11 nucleotides match TRBD2. V lost 0 bases, J lost 2 bases, and 8 bases stayed unmatched. This CDR3 spans 18 amino acids. From germline, CDR1 is SGDLS and CDR2 YYNGEE. The whole variable domain, remainder taken from reference TRBV9 and TRBJ2-3, is DSGVTQTPKHLITATGQRVTLRCSPRSGDLSVYWYQQSLDQGLQFLIQYYNGEERAKGNILERFSAQQFPDLHSELNLSSLELGDSALYFCASSVGLAGGTLTDTQYFGPGTRLTVL.

This clone was recorded only once. The chain couples TRBV6-2 or TRBV6-3 to TRBJ1-2; 10 positions agree with TRBD1. The CDR3 loop spans 15 amino acids. Per the germline V gene, CDR1 is MNHEY and CDR2 is SVGEGT. V lost 0 bases to trimming and J lost 4 bases; unmatched junction nucleotides: 2. The CDR3 coding sequence is TGTGCCAGCAGTTACTCGGGACAGGGGCGCTATGGCTACACCTTC. It is translated as CASSYSGQGRYGYTF.

The chain is built from TRBV19 and TRBJ1-5; a possible D gene is TRBD1 (6 bases). V was cut by 5 bases and J by 3 bases, with 8 bases left in between. The germline gives CDR1 LNHDA, CDR2 SQIVND (reference sequence). This CDR3 spans 13 amino acids. This chain's CDR3 is CASSRDNNQPQHF. CDR3 bases: TGTGCCAGTAGTCGGGACAACAATCAGCCCCAGCATTTT.